These T cell receptor beta chains were read from a single sample in a study of blood T cell repertoires in COVID-19. The data were produced by immunoSEQ multiplex PCR, yet TCRdb's version contains in-frame clones alone and is incomplete. The sample has around 23,000 clones, roughly nine tenths seen once. The specimen was peripheral blood. All receptors derive from a human donor in a cohort sampled during active COVID-19. Each CDR3 is given with its conserved first and last residue. D genes are given only for firm matches.

J: TRBJ1-2
V: TRBV19
D: TRBD1
DNA: TGTGCCAGTAGTCCGGGACAGGGGGCCCCCGGCTATGGCTACACCTTC
CDR3: CASSPGQGAPGYGYTF

J: TRBJ1-6
V: TRBV2
D: TRBD1
DNA: TGTGCCAGCAGTGAATTGGGGACAGGGGTCCGCTCACCCCTCCACTTT
CDR3: CASSELGTGVRSPLHF

J: TRBJ2-3
V: TRBV5-1
D: TRBD2
DNA: TGCGCCAGCAGACTCCCTAGCGGGAGCGCAGATACGCAGTATTTT
CDR3: CASRLPSGSADTQYF

J: TRBJ2-7
V: TRBV9
D: TRBD2
DNA: TGTGCCAGCAGCGTAGGGTACGGGCTAGCGGGTTCTCACGAGCAGTACTTC
CDR3: CASSVGYGLAGSHEQYF

J: TRBJ2-1
V: TRBV18
D: TRBD2
DNA: TGTGCCAGCTCACCGGGAGGGTGGAATGAGCAGTTCTTC
CDR3: CASSPGGWNEQFF

J: TRBJ1-1
V: TRBV19
D: .
DNA: TGTGCCAGTACCATGAACACTGAAGCTTTCTTT
CDR3: CASTMNTEAFF

J: TRBJ2-5
V: TRBV6-1
D: TRBD2
DNA: TGTGCCAGCAGTGAACTAGCGGTTGGGGACGTACAAGAGACCCAGTACTTC
CDR3: CASSELAVGDVQETQYF

J: TRBJ1-4
V: TRBV3-1/TRBV3-2
D: .
DNA: TGTGCCAGCAGCCAGCCCCACAGGGTGGGGAATGAAAAACTGTTTTTT
CDR3: CASSQPHRVGNEKLFF

J: TRBJ1-6
V: TRBV7-2
D: TRBD1
DNA: TGTGCCAGCAGTCAGGGGGACAGGGGGCATATGTATAATTCACCCCTCCACTTT
CDR3: CASSQGDRGHMYNSPLHF

J: TRBJ2-3
V: TRBV6-1
D: TRBD2
DNA: TGTGCCAGCAGTGAGGGGCGGTTAGCGGGGGCTTCAGATACGCAGTATTTT
CDR3: CASSEGRLAGASDTQYF

J: TRBJ2-5
V: TRBV5-1
D: TRBD1
DNA: TGCGCCAGCAGCTTGAACAGGGGTCCACAAGAGACCCAGTACTTC
CDR3: CASSLNRGPQETQYF